These 7 T cell receptor beta chains share one sample of origin, sequenced in a study of liver allograft versus peripheral blood T cells. Across the whole study: Recipients' peripheral blood T cell receptor repertoires were compared with those in transplanted livers.

One entry per CDR3 protein, called by TCRdb with MiXCR from the reads. The sample has around 1,200 distinct CDR3 sequences, roughly 14% seen once. The receptors originated from a human patient who had a liver transplant. The graft donor may account for some of the T cells.

This clonotype was recorded a few times. This sequence joins TRBV12-3 or TRBV12-4 and TRBJ1-1; D gene unclear. The CDR3 is made up of 16 amino acids. V was cut by 5 bases and J by 1 base, with 17 bases left in between. In nucleotides, the CDR3 is TGTGCCAGCAGTCCCAACCCCGGGATTTCGAACACTGAAGCTTTCTTT. It translates to CASSPNPGISNTEAFF.

This clonotype has a handful of counts. The V call is TRBV7-2, the J call TRBJ2-2; D ambiguous. Trimming took off 6 bases at V and 2 bases at J, with 10 bases between the two ends. Germline V lookup: CDR1 SGHTA, CDR2 FQGNSA. The CDR3 is made up of 14 amino acids. As DNA, the CDR3 is TGTGCCAGCAGTCCTGTTGCTAACACCGGGGAGCTGTTTTTT. Translating gives CASSPVANTGELFF.

This chain connects TRBV7-2 to TRBJ2-5; perhaps TRBD2 as D (5 bases). Germline values: CDR1 SGHTA, CDR2 FQGNSA. The CDR3 is 15 amino acids. Deletions cut 0 bases from V and 4 bases from J, with 12 bases between. The CDR3 region is CASSLASGVRETQYF. The CDR3 region has the DNA TGTGCCAGCAGCTTAGCGAGCGGCGTCCGAGAGACCCAGTACTTC.

This clonotype is deemed large. V usage is TRBV18 and J usage is TRBJ1-2; D ambiguous. Trimming left V 3 bases short and J 2 bases short, with 7 bases between. Germline CDR1 is KGHSH and CDR2 is LQKENI. The CDR3 is 13 amino acids. The CDR3 bases are TGTGCCAGCTCACCTGGAGAAAACTATGGCTACACCTTC. Protein: CASSPGENYGYTF.

With regard to this clonotype: Germline and junction disagree at one end, which may indicate a read error. The rearrangement links TRBV2 to TRBJ1-1, with D possibly being TRBD1 (5 bases). The CDR3 runs to 12 residues. Germline V CDR1 and CDR2: SNHLY, FYNNEI. The CDR3 sequence is CASREGDTEAFF. The CDR3 bases are TGTGCCAGCAGGGAAGGGGACACTGAAGCTTTCTTT.

This clonotype rates as large. The genes are TRBV19 and TRBJ1-2, with TRBD1 matching over 9 bases. V was pared by 6 bases and J by 2 bases, with 4 bases of the junction left unmatched. CDR1 is LNHDA, CDR2 SQIVND, per germline (reference sequence). CDR3 length: 14 residues. The CDR3 loop is CASRGQGKNYGYTF. CDR3 DNA sequence: TGTGCCAGTAGAGGACAGGGGAAGAACTATGGCTACACCTTC.

This clonotype is termed medium-sized. This chain links TRBV14 with TRBJ2-7, with 8 bases that match TRBD2. CDR3 length: 15 amino acids. V shed 2 bases and J 3 bases; nucleotides not matched to a gene: 6. Germline values: CDR1 SGHDN, CDR2 FVKESK. This CDR3 is CASSQLLAADYEQYF. The CDR3 DNA follows: TGTGCCAGCAGCCAACTACTAGCGGCCGACTACGAGCAGTACTTC.